These T cell receptor beta chains were read from a single sample in a study of blood T cells in healthy people across ages. TCRdb reanalysed the 5' RACE reads using MiXCR and keeps one entry per CDR3 protein. Of about 640,000 distinct CDR3 sequences in the sample, around 41% are singletons; the top ten hold about 32%. The sample taken for sequencing was blood. The receptors here all came from a man aged 80 or over in good health. CDR3s include the opening cysteine and the closing phenylalanine or tryptophan. Fields, in order: V gene, CDR3 protein.

v_gene: TRBV20-1; CDR3aa: CSADRRGKGNEQYF
v_gene: TRBV2; CDR3aa: CASSEARNTDTQYF
v_gene: TRBV6-1; CDR3aa: CATADSSSYEQYF
v_gene: TRBV4-2; CDR3aa: CASSRQLRDRGRGETQYF
v_gene: TRBV11-2; CDR3aa: CASTIRGDIYNEQFF
v_gene: TRBV3-1; CDR3aa: CASSQDTDTQYF
v_gene: TRBV7-8; CDR3aa: CASSFPGTSGGYEQYF
v_gene: TRBV6-2/TRBV6-3; CDR3aa: CASTQGRRQETQYF
v_gene: TRBV10-2; CDR3aa: CASSDQGAGTGELFF
v_gene: TRBV28; CDR3aa: CASSAGANYGYTF
v_gene: TRBV29-1; CDR3aa: CSVEGLLRGGTDTQYF
v_gene: TRBV28; CDR3aa: CASRLGGQGQPQHF
v_gene: TRBV4-2; CDR3aa: CASSPTTSGRLNEQYF
v_gene: TRBV29-1; CDR3aa: CSVWVRSYEQYF
v_gene: TRBV20-1; CDR3aa: CSSREERGDFNEQFF
v_gene: TRBV7-6; CDR3aa: CASSLGSGSEQYF